Following are 29 T cell receptor beta chains from one sample sequenced in a study of shared clonotypes between healthy human individuals. The naive CD8 subset, CD45RO-negative cells positively selected for CCR7, excluded terminally differentiated effector memory CD45RA+ cells. Clones were sequenced by immunoSEQ multiplex PCR, and TCRdb holds only the in-frame ones, with some missing. The table includes roughly 550,000 clones, roughly 95% detected once. Sequenced input: naive CD8+ T cells sorted from blood. The receptors come from a woman aged 30 to 39 in good health.

On this clone itself: The same CDR3 arises from other DNA sequences in this sample as well. This chain uses TRBV28 with TRBJ2-2; 9 bases match TRBD2. J lost 2 bases, V lost 5 bases, and 0 bases had no gene match. This CDR3 is 14 amino acids long. Germline lookup yields CDR1 MDHEN and CDR2 SYDVKM. CDR3 nucleotide sequence: TGTGCCAGCAGTCTAGCGGGAAACACCGGGGAGCTGTTTTTT. Protein product: CASSLAGNTGELFF.

The chain is built from TRBV27 and TRBJ2-2, with no clear D. Germline-derived CDR1 and CDR2 are MNHEY and SMNVEV (reference sequence). Trimming removed 5 bases from V and 4 bases from J, with 11 bases in between. The CDR3 is made up of 14 amino acids. Here the CDR3 DNA reads TGTGCCAGCAGTCCCGGCTGGGGCACCGGGGAGCTGTTTTTT. The encoded protein is CASSPGWGTGELFF.

The genes are TRBV7-9 and TRBJ1-4, with 9 bases lining up with TRBD1. The V gene's germline CDR1 is SEHNR and CDR2 FQNEAQ (reference sequence). This CDR3 is built from 15 residues. The ends lost 4 bases at V and 2 bases at J; junction bases unmatched: 2. The CDR3 is CASSSTGGTNEKLFF. The CDR3 DNA sequence: TGTGCCAGCAGCTCGACAGGGGGGACTAATGAAAAACTGTTTTTT.

With regard to this clone: Other DNA sequences in this specimen translate into the identical CDR3. This sequence joins TRBV7-6 and TRBJ1-1; no clear D gene. This CDR3 has 13 residues. Germline V gene data show CDR1 as SGHVS and CDR2 as FNYEAQ. Deletions cut 1 base from V and 0 bases from J, with 3 bases between. The CDR3 sequence is CASSLEMNTEAFF. The CDR3 DNA reads as TGTGCCAGCAGCTTAGAAATGAACACTGAAGCTTTCTTT.

This clone was picked up one time. The chain combines TRBV28 with TRBJ2-7, with D hard to call. CDR3 size: 14 residues. CDR1 MDHEN and CDR2 SYDVKM come from the germline V gene. V lost 5 bases and J lost 0, with 11 bases in between. The CDR3, as DNA: TGTGCCAGCAGTCCATTACCAGGCTCCTACGAGCAGTACTTC. Amino acids: CASSPLPGSYEQYF.

As to this clone: At one of its ends the junction is not consistent with the germline gene, which may arise from a read error. The V call is TRBV7-8, the J call TRBJ2-1; 10 nucleotides agree with TRBD2. This CDR3 region has 15 residues. Per the germline V gene, CDR1 is SGHVS and CDR2 is FQNEAQ. The CDR3 sequence is CASSVAGGTYNEQFF. Written as DNA, the CDR3 is TGTGCCAGCAGCGTAGCGGGAGGCACATACAATGAGCAGTTCTTC.

Turning to this clone: The same CDR3 arises from other DNA sequences in this sample as well. V is TRBV14 and J is TRBJ1-1; D may be TRBD1 (5 bases). CDR1 and CDR2 (germline): SGHDN, FVKESK. V lost 1 base to trimming and J lost 8 bases, with 5 bases between them. The CDR3 totals 11 residues. The CDR3 loop reads CASSQGTEAFF. The CDR3 DNA follows: TGTGCCAGCAGCCAAGGGACAGAAGCTTTCTTT. The whole variable domain, remainder taken from reference TRBV14 and TRBJ1-1, is EAGVTQFPSHSVIEKGQTVTLRCDPISGHDNLYWYRRVMGKEIKFLLHFVKESKQDESGMPNNRFLAERTGGTYSTLKVQPAELEDSGVYFCASSQGTEAFFGQGTRLTVV.

The rearrangement uses TRBV9 and TRBJ2-7, with TRBD2 matching over 8 bases. This CDR3 is built from 15 residues. V dropped 0 bases and J dropped 6; count of bases not matched to a gene: 8. CDR1 SGDLS and CDR2 YYNGEE come from the germline V gene. In DNA form, the CDR3 reads TGTGCCAGCAGCGTAGACCGGGAGGGCGTGGGCGAGCAGTACTTC. Protein sequence: CASSVDREGVGEQYF.

This sequence joins TRBV27 and TRBJ1-1; unclear D gene. The ends were cut back, 1 base at V and 0 bases at J, with 15 bases in the middle. The germline V gene has CDR1 MNHEY and CDR2 SMNVEV (reference sequence). The CDR3 covers 17 residues. This CDR3 is CASSLYPRLEVNTEAFF. CDR3 bases: TGTGCCAGCAGTTTATATCCCCGCCTCGAGGTGAACACTGAAGCTTTCTTT.

CDR3 sequence reads: CASSIDREGTQNIQYF. CDR3 nucleotides: TGTGCCAGTAGTATTGACAGAGAGGGGACCCAAAACATTCAGTACTTC. V gene TRBV19 combines with J gene TRBJ2-4; D may match TRBD1 or TRBD2 (5 bases each). Trimming took 3 bases from V and 5 from J, leaving 17 bases between them. This CDR3 comprises 16 residues. CDR1 is LNHDA, CDR2 SQIVND, per germline (reference sequence).

The J gene is TRBJ2-1, the V gene TRBV7-7; D may be TRBD2 (6 bases). The CDR3 is 17 amino acids. The germline gives CDR1 SSHAT, CDR2 FNYEAQ (reference sequence). Trimming removed 5 bases from V and 5 bases from J, with 22 bases in between. CDR3 sequence (DNA): TGTGCCAGCAGCCTAAACGGGACCCCCGGGGGAGACAATGAGCAGTTCTTC. This gives the protein CASSLNGTPGGDNEQFF. The variable domain in full, completed from reference TRBV7-7 and TRBJ2-1, reads GAGVSQSPRYKVTKRGQDVTLRCDPISSHATLYWYQQALGQGPEFLTYFNYEAQPDKSGLPSDRFSAERPEGSISTLTIQRTEQRDSAMYRCASSLNGTPGGDNEQFFGPGTRLTVL.

The chain couples TRBV4-1 to TRBJ2-7; D perhaps matches TRBD1 (6 bases). This CDR3 is built from 15 residues. Germline loops: CDR1 MGHRA, CDR2 YSYEKL. Trimming cost V 5 bases and J 1 base, with 15 bases left between them. The CDR3 here is CASSFNEGDSYEQYF. DNA for the CDR3: TGCGCCAGCAGCTTTAACGAGGGGGATTCCTACGAGCAGTACTTC.

The CDR3 nucleotides read TGTGCCAGCAGCCCCAGAGGTAGCGGAGGGACCTACAATGAGCAGTTCTTC. Encoded protein: CASSPRGSGGTYNEQFF. The rearrangement links TRBV27 to TRBJ2-1, with a possible D match to TRBD2 (6 bases). Germline CDR1 reads MNHEY; CDR2 reads SMNVEV (reference sequence). V was pared by 6 bases and J by 2 bases, with 20 bases between. The CDR3 is made up of 17 amino acids.

V usage is TRBV6-1 and J usage is TRBJ2-7, with 8 bases that match TRBD1. This CDR3 comprises 16 residues. The V gene's germline CDR1 is MNHNS and CDR2 SASEGT. Trimming removed 4 bases from V and 0 bases from J; junction bases left unmatched: 8. This CDR3 is CASSGGTGDFSYEQYF. The CDR3 DNA reads TGTGCCAGCAGTGGCGGGACAGGCGACTTCTCCTACGAGCAGTACTTC.

This clone was seen once. V usage is TRBV19 and J usage is TRBJ1-1, with D maybe TRBD1 (6 bases). The length of the CDR3 is 17 residues. Germline values: CDR1 LNHDA, CDR2 SQIVND (reference sequence). Trimming took 3 bases from V and 3 from J, leaving 20 bases between them. The CDR3 sequence: CASSITRGVPMDTEAFF. The CDR3 nucleotides are TGTGCCAGTAGTATTACCAGGGGTGTCCCTATGGACACTGAAGCTTTCTTT.

The chain recombines TRBV14 with TRBJ2-2, with D maybe TRBD1 (6 bases). The germline gives CDR1 SGHDN, CDR2 FVKESK. This CDR3 has 17 residues. V lost 0 bases to trimming and J lost 3 bases, with 14 bases between them. The CDR3, as DNA: TGTGCCAGCAGCCAAGAAGGGTCAGGGGCCCACACCGGGGAGCTGTTTTTT. It encodes CASSQEGSGAHTGELFF.

The chain links TRBV7-9 to TRBJ2-7, with D uncertain. Germline loops: CDR1 SEHNR, CDR2 FQNEAQ (reference sequence). This CDR3 spans 13 amino acids. V was trimmed by 6 bases and J by 3 bases, leaving 12 bases between them. CDR3 sequence (DNA): TGTGCCAGCAGTCGCGACTCTTTCTACGAGCAGTACTTC. This encodes CASSRDSFYEQYF.

The rearrangement links TRBV19 to TRBJ2-3; 11 bases match TRBD2. Germline loops: CDR1 LNHDA, CDR2 SQIVND (reference sequence). V shed 3 bases and J 3 bases; nucleotides not matched to a gene: 5. The CDR3 contains 16 residues. CDR3 in amino acids: CASSIFLAGGTDTQYF. The CDR3 DNA follows: TGTGCCAGTAGTATTTTCCTAGCGGGAGGAACAGATACGCAGTATTTT.

The CDR3 loop is CASSHRACEQYF. DNA for the CDR3: TGCGCCAGCAGTCACAGGGCCTGCGAGCAGTACTTC. The chain employs TRBV10-1 and TRBJ2-7; possible D gene TRBD1, 6 bases. V dropped 5 bases and J dropped 6 bases, with 11 bases sitting between them. This CDR3 region has 12 residues. CDR1 is WNHNN and CDR2 is SYGVQD in the germline V gene (reference sequence).

The CDR3 spells CASSLLAGVMYEQYF. DNA of the CDR3: TGTGCCAGCAGTTTACTAGCGGGAGTGATGTACGAGCAGTACTTC. This chain uses TRBV27 with TRBJ2-7, with TRBD2 matching 10 bases. The CDR3 length is 15 residues. From germline, CDR1 is MNHEY and CDR2 SMNVEV (reference sequence). V was clipped by 2 bases and J by 4 bases; unmatched bases: 5.

The chain employs TRBV28 and TRBJ1-2; D is uncertain. Trimming took 3 bases from V and 4 from J, leaving 3 bases between them. Germline V gene sequence: CDR1 MDHEN, CDR2 SYDVKM. The CDR3 runs 11 residues. The DNA for the CDR3 is TGTGCCAGCAGTTTCATCTATGGCTACACCTTC. Encoded protein: CASSFIYGYTF.

The chain links TRBV4-1 to TRBJ2-7; TRBD2 might be the D (5 bases). Trimming took 4 bases from V and 4 from J, leaving 11 bases between them. The CDR3 covers 13 residues. Per the germline V gene, CDR1 is MGHRA and CDR2 is YSYEKL. This CDR3 is CASSPGERYEQYF. The CDR3 nucleotides read TGCGCCAGCAGCCCCGGTGAGCGGTACGAGCAGTACTTC.

The chain links TRBV27 to TRBJ2-7; a possible D gene is TRBD2 (6 bases). Trimming left V 4 bases short and J 3 bases short, with 13 bases between. The CDR3 sequence is 14 residues long. The germline gives CDR1 MNHEY, CDR2 SMNVEV (reference sequence). CDR3 sequence (DNA): TGTGCCAGCAGTTCAGGGTCGGGAGACTACGAGCAGTACTTC. Its protein product is CASSSGSGDYEQYF.

The chain carries TRBV7-9 and TRBJ2-1, with D possibly matching TRBD2 (6 bases). V lost 3 bases and J 6 bases, leaving 15 bases between the germline ends. Looked up from germline, CDR1 is SEHNR and CDR2 is FQNEAQ (reference sequence). The CDR3 has 15 amino acids. The DNA for the CDR3 is TGTGCCAGCAGCTTGGGACTCATAAACGGCAATGAGCAGTTCTTC. Translated: CASSLGLINGNEQFF.

This chain links TRBV9 with TRBJ2-5; 10 bases map to TRBD2. Looked up from germline, CDR1 is SGDLS and CDR2 is YYNGEE. With 5 bases clipped from V and 3 bases from J, the junction kept 4 bases outside the gene matches. This CDR3 spans 14 amino acids. The CDR3 DNA reads TGTGCCAGCAGTCATACTAGCGGGGAAGAGACCCAGTACTTC. Translation gives CASSHTSGEETQYF.

V usage is TRBV28 and J usage is TRBJ1-2; D perhaps matches TRBD1 (5 bases). The CDR3 is 12 amino acids. Trimming cost V 10 bases and J 8 bases, with 17 bases left between them. Germline lookup yields CDR1 MDHEN and CDR2 SYDVKM. Here the CDR3 reads CATRGSLWGYTF. The CDR3 bases are TGTGCCACCCGGGGCTCTCTATGGGGCTACACCTTC.

The V and J genes are TRBV19 and TRBJ2-3; D may be TRBD1 (8 bases). Germline loops: CDR1 LNHDA, CDR2 SQIVND (reference sequence). The CDR3 covers 16 residues. V was shortened by 6 bases and J by 7 bases, with 23 bases between the two germline ends. CDR3 region: CASSADREGGLYTQYF. The CDR3 DNA sequence: TGTGCCAGTAGCGCGGACAGGGAGGGAGGGTTATATACGCAGTATTTT.

In regard to this clone: One end of the junction varies from germline; a read error may be responsible. The gene calls are TRBV28 and TRBJ2-3; D call uncertain. In germline, CDR1 is MDHEN, CDR2 SYDVKM. The length of the CDR3 is 15 residues. CDR3 protein: CASSLEQFGTYTQYF. The DNA for the CDR3 is TGTGCCAGCAGTTTAGAACAGTTCGGCACATATACGCAGTATTTT.

The chain joins TRBV11-2 to TRBJ2-7; D tentatively fits TRBD1 or TRBD2 (5 bases each). The V end lost 3 bases, the J end lost 4 bases, and 13 bases lay between the germline ends. Germline V CDR1 and CDR2: SGHAT, FQNNGV. The CDR3 runs 14 residues. The DNA for the CDR3 is TGTGCCAGCAGCTTGGGACCCGAGAGGTACGAGCAGTACTTC. As protein: CASSLGPERYEQYF.